These T cell receptor beta chains were read from a single sample in a study of blood T cell repertoires in COVID-19. The assay was immunoSEQ multiplex PCR, and TCRdb's table has in-frame clones only and misses some. The table lists around 300,000 clones, 80% to 95% of them singletons. Input material: peripheral blood. The receptors come from a woman in her twenties or thirties with COVID-19, enrolled during active disease. Each CDR3 is given with its conserved first and last residue. The D gene is left open where the match is weak. Not every row has a clone size; where given, it reads once, few, many or a size class.

V: TRBV5-1
D: TRBD1
size: -
J: TRBJ2-1
CDR3: CASSIRGNEQFF
DNA: TGCGCCAGCAGCATCAGGGGGAATGAGCAGTTCTTC

V: TRBV19
D: -
size: once
J: TRBJ1-2
CDR3: CASSTRGTMSYTF
DNA: TGTGCCAGTAGTACCCGCGGGACTATGAGCTACACCTTC

V: TRBV19
D: -
size: -
J: TRBJ2-7
CDR3: CASIGTSSYEQYF
DNA: TGTGCCAGTATAGGGACATCCTCCTACGAGCAGTACTTC

V: TRBV27
D: -
size: once
J: TRBJ2-6
CDR3: CASTTTGSGANVLTF
DNA: TGTGCCAGCACAACTACTGGCTCTGGGGCCAACGTCCTGACTTTC

V: TRBV7-8
D: -
size: -
J: TRBJ2-3
CDR3: CASSVLDWEADTQYF
DNA: TGTGCCAGCAGCGTACTAGATTGGGAGGCAGATACGCAGTATTTT

V: TRBV6-5
D: TRBD2
size: -
J: TRBJ2-7
CDR3: CASSYGRSGGDEQYF
DNA: TGTGCCAGCAGTTACGGCCGGTCGGGAGGGGACGAGCAGTACTTC

V: TRBV6-4
D: TRBD2
size: -
J: TRBJ2-3
CDR3: CASSDAGETDTQYF
DNA: TGTGCCAGCAGTGACGCGGGAGAGACAGATACGCAGTATTTT

V: TRBV10-3
D: -
size: few
J: TRBJ2-7
CDR3: CAISPGLSSEQYF
DNA: TGTGCCATCAGCCCGGGACTGTCTTCCGAGCAGTACTTC

V: TRBV29-1
D: -
size: -
J: TRBJ2-7
CDR3: CSVEDVQGYSYEQYF
DNA: TGCAGCGTTGAAGATGTCCAGGGGTACTCCTACGAGCAGTACTTC

V: TRBV30
D: -
size: -
J: TRBJ2-7
CDR3: CAWSVGGPREQYF
DNA: TGTGCCTGGAGTGTGGGAGGACCGAGAGAGCAGTACTTC

V: TRBV19
D: -
size: -
J: TRBJ1-3
CDR3: CASHSRGGNTIYF
DNA: TGTGCCAGTCATTCCCGGGGAGGAAACACCATATATTTT

V: TRBV7-2
D: TRBD1
size: -
J: TRBJ2-7
CDR3: CASSLTYSRQGPSYEQYF
DNA: TGTGCCAGCAGCTTAACCTACTCCCGACAGGGTCCTTCCTACGAGCAGTACTTC

V: TRBV6-6
D: -
size: -
J: TRBJ2-3
CDR3: CASVRGTDTQYF
DNA: TGTGCCAGCGTCCGGGGAACAGATACGCAGTATTTT